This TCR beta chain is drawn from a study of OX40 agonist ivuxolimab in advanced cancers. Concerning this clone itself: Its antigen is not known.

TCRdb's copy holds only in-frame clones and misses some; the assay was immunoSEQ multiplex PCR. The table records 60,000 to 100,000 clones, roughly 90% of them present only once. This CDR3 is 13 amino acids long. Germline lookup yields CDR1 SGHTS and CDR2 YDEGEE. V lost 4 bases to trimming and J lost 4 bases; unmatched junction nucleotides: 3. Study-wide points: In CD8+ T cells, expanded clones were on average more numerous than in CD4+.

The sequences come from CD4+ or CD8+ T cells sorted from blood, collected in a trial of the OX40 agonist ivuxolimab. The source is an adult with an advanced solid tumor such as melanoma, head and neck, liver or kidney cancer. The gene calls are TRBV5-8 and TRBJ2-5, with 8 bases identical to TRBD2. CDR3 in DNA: TGTGCCAGCAGCCGGGAGGGGGGAGAGACCCAGTACTTC. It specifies CASSREGGETQYF.